This T cell receptor (beta chain) comes out of a study of T cell repertoires in cytomegalovirus infection. About the study: The authors used CMV epitopes that were HLA-C-restricted (recently identified) and HLA-B-restricted (well studied). Overall study findings and caveats: Across the ex vivo response, the dominant clonotypes were HLA-C-restricted CMV-specific TCR beta clonotypes.

About this clonotype: Its target is unknown.

One entry per CDR3 protein, called by TCRdb with MiXCR from the reads. Here the sample spans 70,000 to 85,000 distinct CDR3 sequences, roughly 39% being singletons. The CDR3 is 15 amino acids. The germline CDR1 and CDR2 sequences are KGHDR and SFDVKD. J was trimmed by 8 bases and V by 3 bases; bases with no gene match: 8. The sample consisted of CD8+ T cells from cultured PBMCs, taken from culture after CMV antigen stimulation. The receptor was isolated from a human donor in good health (CMV status not recorded). Some clones in this sample may be carry-over from other donors' samples. This chain joins TRBV24-1 and TRBJ1-2, with 10 positions matching TRBD1. The CDR3 DNA sequence: TGTGCCACCAGTGATGGGACAGGGGATCCCTTCGGCTACACCTTC. Protein sequence: CATSDGTGDPFGYTF.